Presented here are 10 T cell receptor beta chains from one specimen sequenced in a study of immune evolution from preneoplasia to lung adenocarcinoma. Clones were read by immunoSEQ multiplex PCR, and TCRdb kept only the in-frame ones, dropping some. This sample has roughly 3,700 clones, with 76% found just once. The material sequenced was FFPE minimally invasive lung adenocarcinoma tissue. The source of these receptors is a person aged 60-80 years with lung adenocarcinoma.

This clone was observed a few times. V gene TRBV7-9 combines with J gene TRBJ2-7, with D unresolved. Between the trimmed V and J ends, which lost 3 bases and 2 bases, there was a span of 8 bases. CDR3 length: 13 amino acids. Germline V gene sequence: CDR1 SEHNR, CDR2 FQNEAQ (reference sequence). The CDR3 DNA sequence: TGTGCCAGCAGCTTTCCGGGTACCTACGAGCAGTACTTC. As protein: CASSFPGTYEQYF.

The chain links TRBV13 to TRBJ1-4; D is ambiguous. Trimming took 1 base from V and 7 from J, leaving 4 bases between them. This CDR3 has 12 amino acids. Looked up from germline, CDR1 is PRHDT and CDR2 is FYEKMQ (reference sequence). The CDR3 is CASSLEGEKLFF. The CDR3 region has the DNA TGTGCCAGCAGCTTAGAGGGTGAAAAACTGTTTTTT.

This clone is large by share. This chain connects TRBV29-1 to TRBJ1-1; a possible D gene is TRBD1 (5 bases). The V end lost 7 bases, the J end lost 8 bases, and 14 bases lay between the germline ends. The CDR3 runs to 11 residues. CDR1 is SQVTM, CDR2 ANQGSEA, per germline. DNA for the CDR3: TGCAGCGGCGACGTGGGGACGGAAGCTTTCTTT. Protein product: CSGDVGTEAFF.

The V and J genes are TRBV5-8 and TRBJ2-7; D unclear. V lost 4 bases, J lost 3 bases, and 11 bases lay in between. Germline-derived CDR1 and CDR2 are SGHTS and YDEGEE. This CDR3 spans 13 amino acids. The CDR3 sequence: CASSPQHIYEQYF. CDR3 nucleotide sequence: TGTGCCAGCAGCCCCCAGCACATCTACGAGCAGTACTTC.

The chain employs TRBV5-6 and TRBJ1-2; weak D call: TRBD1 (6 bases). V shed 6 bases and J shed 4 bases, with 13 bases lying between them. The CDR3 is made up of 13 amino acids. Germline values: CDR1 SGHDT, CDR2 YYEEEE. CDR3 in amino acids: CASILRGSYGYTF. CDR3 nucleotide sequence: TGTGCCAGCATCCTAAGGGGGAGCTATGGCTACACCTTC. Combining the CDR3 with reference TRBV5-6 and TRBJ1-2 gives the whole variable domain DAGVTQSPTHLIKTRGQQVTLRCSPKSGHDTVSWYQQALGQGPQFIFQYYEEEERQRGNFPDRFSGHQFPNYSSELNVNALLLGDSALYLCASILRGSYGYTFGSGTRLTVV.

The chain carries TRBV21-1 and TRBJ2-1; the tabulated D call, TRBD2, remains unverified against the DNA. TRBV21-1 is marked as a pseudogene. The CDR3 length is 15 residues. The CDR3 is CASSGRGSSYNEQFF. The CDR3 coding sequence is TGTGCCAGCAGCGGGCGGGGAAGCTCCTACAATGAGCAGTTCTTC.

This chain joins TRBV11-2 and TRBJ1-2, with D perhaps TRBD1 (6 bases). This CDR3 has 13 residues. CDR1 SGHAT and CDR2 FQNNGV come from the germline V gene. V was clipped by 3 bases and J by 8 bases, with 13 bases between them. The DNA of the CDR3 is TGTGCCAGCAGCTTGGGGGGCCGCCAGGGCTACACCTTC. Translation: CASSLGGRQGYTF. The variable domain in full, completed from reference TRBV11-2 and TRBJ1-2, reads EAGVAQSPRYKIIEKRQSVAFWCNPISGHATLYWYQQILGQGPKLLIQFQNNGVVDDSQLPKDRFSAERLKGVDSTLKIQPAKLEDSAVYLCASSLGGRQGYTFGSGTRLTVV.

The V gene is TRBV6-5, the J gene TRBJ1-4; D remains ambiguous. Trimming removed 6 bases at V and 0 bases at J, with 11 bases between. This CDR3 contains 15 residues. The germline V gene has CDR1 MNHEY and CDR2 SVGAGI. The CDR3 coding sequence is TGTGCCAGCAGGCGGACGGCAGCAACTAATGAAAAACTGTTTTTT. Its translation is CASRRTAATNEKLFF.

The sample holds one count of this clone. As DNA, the CDR3 is TGTGCCAGCAGCTTAACCGGGGGACAGAACACCGGGGAGCTGTTTTTT. This gives the protein CASSLTGGQNTGELFF. The chain employs TRBV7-8 and TRBJ2-2; tentatively, D is TRBD1 or TRBD2 (6 bases each). This CDR3 comprises 16 residues. In germline, CDR1 is SGHVS, CDR2 FQNEAQ. V lost 2 bases and J 1 base, leaving 11 bases between the germline ends.

The chain carries TRBV7-6 and TRBJ2-5; 11 nucleotides align to TRBD1. Looked up from germline, CDR1 is SGHVS and CDR2 is FNYEAQ. CDR3 length: 14 residues. J was trimmed by 5 bases and V by 4 bases; bases with no gene match: 3. The CDR3 nucleotides read TGTGCCAGCAGCTGGACAGGGGGCCGGGAGACCCAGTACTTC. Translation gives CASSWTGGRETQYF.